The text below deals with one T cell receptor beta chain. This record belongs to a study of cytomegalovirus exposure and HLA in healthy donors. The CDR3 is 14 amino acids. Germline CDR1 reads KGHSH; CDR2 reads LQKENI. Germline trimming cut 5 bases from V and 3 bases from J; bases unmatched to any gene: 5. Vbeta (60) and Jbeta (13) primers were used in the PCR. Profiled with immunoSEQ multiplex PCR; TCRdb holds only in-frame clones, not every one. The repertoire includes about 170,000 clones, over 60% of them detected once, and just under 1% sits in the top ten. The rearrangement uses TRBV18 and TRBJ2-7; 9 nucleotides align to TRBD1. Sequencing used PBMCs. This TCR was recovered from a woman in her fifties or sixties in good health and CMV-seropositive. The CDR3 spells CASSDRTGDYEQYF. CDR3 DNA sequence: TGTGCCAGCTCAGACAGGACAGGGGACTACGAGCAGTACTTC.